This T cell receptor beta chain was recovered during a study of Ad26.COV2.S vaccination and SARS-CoV-2 variants (dated by TCRdb to the early 2020s). Concerning the study at large: Vaccine-arm donors were drawn from COV1001, a multicentre, randomized, double-blind, placebo-controlled phase I-IIa trial of Ad26.COV2.S in healthy adults. Dosing of Ad26.COV2.S was intramuscular, at either 5x10^10 or 1x10^11 viral particles, delivered as one shot or as two shots spaced 56 days apart. TCRbeta repertoire sequencing served as the tool for gauging how specific and how broad the SARS-CoV-2-reactive T cell receptors were following Ad26.COV2.S vaccination. The TCR-sequenced set comprised around 30 samples: approximately 19 Ad26.COV2.S vaccine recipients, 5 placebo recipients and 8 SARS-CoV-2 convalescent individuals. Trial participants were randomized into five groups of five, in which low-dose or high-dose Ad26.COV2.S was given once or twice, or placebo was given on both occasions. Blinding of investigators to trial group allocation was maintained during experiments and outcome assessment.

As regards this clone: What this receptor recognizes is not known. No base quality information exists; no much larger clone differs at one position.

The sample's treatment or condition label is to be understood as: over 15 received Ad26.COV2.S at low or high dose, single or two shots; 5 received placebo; per-sample allocation not given. Repertoires of vaccine and placebo recipients were sequenced from samples collected on day 63 after the first injection. Between 29 July and 7 August 2020, Cohort 1b enrolled some 25 adults aged 18-55 years at one site in Boston, USA. Ad26.COV2.S consisted of a replication-incompetent adenovirus type 26 vector by which a prefusion-stabilized SARS-CoV-2 spike protein from the original Wuhan strain was expressed. CDR1 LGHDT and CDR2 YNNKEL were looked up in the germline V gene (reference sequence). V is shortened by 1 base, J by 3 bases, and the region joining them spans 10 bases. The CDR3 has 14 amino acids, counting the end cysteine and phenylalanine. The sequence is cut down to CDR3 DNA, 42 bases in frame from base 1.

Here is what the overall study found, with its caveats: After vaccination, substantial breadth of spike-specific CD8+ and CD4+ T cell responses was reported. The study was not powered for comparison of responses between vaccine doses or regimens. Non-spike TCR breadth was comparable between vaccine and placebo recipients, consistent with the vaccine containing only spike. Ad26.COV2.S recipients had higher spike-specific TCR breadth than placebo recipients (P = 0.0014). The authors noted that total T cell responses may have been underestimated by the TCR breadth and depth analyses.

The immunoSEQ Assay was the method used to sequence TCRbeta CDR3 regions. After extraction, genomic DNA underwent amplification by bias-controlled multiplex PCR, followed by high-throughput sequencing. The authors processed their data as follows. To quantify the absolute abundance of each unique TCRbeta CDR3 region, sequences were collapsed and filtered. T cell fraction was estimated by normalizing TCRbeta template counts to usable DNA, with usable DNA measured through amplification of reference genes found in all nucleated cells. Repertoire TCRs were annotated as SARS-CoV-2-specific by exact matching of V gene, CDR3 amino acid sequence and J gene to a known reactive TCR set. The reference SARS-CoV-2 TCR set was obtained from MIRA and was filtered for enrichment in COVID-19-positive ImmuneCODE repertoires, whereby public or cross-reactive TCRs were removed. Drawing on the MIRA antigens, annotated TCRs were analysed further at the level of specific ORF or position within ORF. Breadth was defined as the number of annotated unique rearrangements divided by the total number of unique productive rearrangements, and depth was defined as the summed frequency of the annotated unique rearrangements. Two-sided Wilcoxon rank-sum tests were applied when comparing TCR breadth between groups. TCRdb provides this immuneACCESS table in a form limited to in-frame rearrangements. Some clones are lacking; in checked studies, under half of them reflect an unresolved V gene, and why the rest are absent is not known. That table gives V, J and clone size, and the DNA gave D and trimming. In all, the sample holds more than 300,000 clones, and around 89% of those were seen once. 5% of the sample lies in the top ten.

The chain is made from TRBV3-1 (or the pseudogene TRBV3-2) and TRBJ2-7, with TRBD2 tentatively as D gene (6 bases match). This TCR was recovered from a person between 18 and 65 years old who received the Ad26.COV2.S COVID-19 vaccine or a placebo. Source: peripheral blood, taken in a trial of Ad26.COV2.S vaccine versus placebo. The CDR3 sequence is CASSQGAGGYEQYF. The DNA sequence follows: TGTGCCAGCAGCCAAGGGGCCGGGGGCTACGAGCAGTACTTC.